Sequencing of this T cell receptor beta chain was carried out in a study of response to subunit inactivated influenza vaccine. From the RT-PCR reads, TCRdb called clonotypes with MiXCR, one entry per CDR3 protein. The sample lists roughly 550,000 distinct CDR3 sequences; roughly 25% were seen once. The sample was also reused in another study, on T cells expressing NK-cell markers. From that second work: Making the TCR beta cDNA relied on 5'RACE template switching with UMIs. Out of eight donors sequenced, seven tested HCMV-seropositive and the remaining one seronegative.

The sequence was obtained from a man aged 50 to 60 who received an inactivated influenza vaccine. The sample consisted of CD4+ T cells sorted from PBMCs, taken roughly 13 days after vaccination.

CDR3 amino acids: CASSQEFGVSYEQYF. The CDR3 DNA is TGCGCCAGCAGCCAAGAGTTCGGGGTCTCCTACGAGCAGTACTTC. This chain connects TRBV4-3 to TRBJ2-7; D is possibly TRBD2 (5 bases). V lost 0 bases to trimming and J lost 0 bases, with 9 bases between them. The germline CDR1 and CDR2 sequences are LGHNA and YSLEER. The CDR3 spans 15 residues.